The clone carrying this T cell receptor beta chain turned up a few times. The antigen remains unidentified. The data are from a study of T cell responses to AZD1222 COVID-19 vaccine. Regarding the study as a whole: Distributed over spike, vaccine-associated CD4 TCRs predominated at 160-218 and 743-854.

The table came from immunoSEQ multiplex PCR; TCRdb's copy has only in-frame clones and leaves some out. This table has approximately 97,000 clones, about 86% appearing once. After removal of 0 bases from V and 2 bases from J, the junction contained 3 bases not matched to a gene. The CDR3 sequence is 16 residues long. In germline, CDR1 is MNHEY, CDR2 SMNVEV (reference sequence). This specimen consisted of peripheral blood, obtained on day 0 of AZD1222 vaccination. V gene TRBV27 combines with J gene TRBJ1-1; 10 positions agree with TRBD1. The receptor was isolated from an adult in good health. Here the CDR3 reads CASSLSRTGGNTEAFF. Here the CDR3 DNA reads TGTGCCAGCAGTTTATCAAGGACAGGGGGAAACACTGAAGCTTTCTTT.